This T cell receptor beta chain comes out of a study of blood T cell repertoires in COVID-19. About the study: The samples span acute and convalescent COVID-19 from the United States, Italy and Spain.

Repertoires were generated with immunoSEQ multiplex PCR, while TCRdb's copy carries only in-frame clones and drops some. The sample shows approximately 670,000 clones, 90% of them seen only once. V dropped 3 bases and J dropped 9; count of bases not matched to a gene: 6. The germline CDR1 and CDR2 sequences are SNHLY and FYNNEI. CDR3 length equals 15 residues. The genes are TRBV2 and TRBJ2-1; 12 bases fit TRBD2. The sample taken for sequencing was peripheral blood. The receptor was isolated from a young woman with acute or convalescent COVID-19. The CDR3 here is CASSETSGGIGEQFF. CDR3 coding DNA: TGTGCCAGCAGTGAGACTAGCGGGGGTATTGGTGAGCAGTTCTTC.